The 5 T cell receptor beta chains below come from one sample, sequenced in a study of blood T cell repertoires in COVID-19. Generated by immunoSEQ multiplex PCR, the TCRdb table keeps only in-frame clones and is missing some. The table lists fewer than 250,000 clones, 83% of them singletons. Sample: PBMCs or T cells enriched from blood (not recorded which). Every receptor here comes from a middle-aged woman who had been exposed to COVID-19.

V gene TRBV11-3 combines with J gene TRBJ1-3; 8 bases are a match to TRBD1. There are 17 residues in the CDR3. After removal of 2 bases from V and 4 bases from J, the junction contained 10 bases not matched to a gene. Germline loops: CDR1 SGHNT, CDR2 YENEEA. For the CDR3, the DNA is TGTGCCAGCAGCTTACTAATCCGCAGGGGGCTCGGAAACACCATATATTTT. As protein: CASSLLIRRGLGNTIYF.

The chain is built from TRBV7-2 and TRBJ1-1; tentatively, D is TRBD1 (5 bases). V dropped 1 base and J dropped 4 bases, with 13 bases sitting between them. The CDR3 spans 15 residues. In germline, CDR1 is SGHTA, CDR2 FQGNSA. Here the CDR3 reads CASSLVSGAATEAFF. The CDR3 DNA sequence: TGTGCCAGCAGCTTAGTCAGTGGGGCCGCCACTGAAGCTTTCTTT. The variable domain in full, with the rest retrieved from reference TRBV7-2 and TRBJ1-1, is GAGVSQSPSNKVTEKGKDVELRCDPISGHTALYWYRQSLGQGLEFLIYFQGNSAPDKSGLPSDRFSAERTGGSVSTLTIQRTQQEDSAVYLCASSLVSGAATEAFFGQGTRLTVV.

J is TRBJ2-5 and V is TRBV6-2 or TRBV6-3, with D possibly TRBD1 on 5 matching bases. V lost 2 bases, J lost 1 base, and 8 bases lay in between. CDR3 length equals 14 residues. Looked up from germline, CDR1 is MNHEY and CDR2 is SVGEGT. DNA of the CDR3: TGTGCCAGCAGTTACCGGCAGGGCCAAGAGACCCAGTACTTC. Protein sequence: CASSYRQGQETQYF.

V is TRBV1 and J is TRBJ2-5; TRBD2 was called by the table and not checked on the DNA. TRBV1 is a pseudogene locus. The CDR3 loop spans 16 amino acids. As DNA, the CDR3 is TGCACCAGCAGCCAAGAGGGACTAGCGGGGGACGAGACCCAGTACTTC. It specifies CTSSQEGLAGDETQYF.

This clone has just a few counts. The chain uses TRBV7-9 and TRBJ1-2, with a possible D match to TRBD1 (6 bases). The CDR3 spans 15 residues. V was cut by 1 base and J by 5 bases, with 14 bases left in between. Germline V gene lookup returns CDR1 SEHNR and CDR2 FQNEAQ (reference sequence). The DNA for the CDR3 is TGTGCCAGCAGCTTAGAGGGTAGGACAGAATATGGCTACACCTTC. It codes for CASSLEGRTEYGYTF.